The rows below give T cell receptor beta chains drawn from one sample of a study of blood T cell repertoires in COVID-19. Some clones are missing from TCRdb's copy, which holds only in-frame ones; the method was immunoSEQ multiplex PCR. The sample has 210,000 or so clones; 80% are singletons. Sequenced: PBMCs or T cells enriched from blood (not recorded which). The receptors were gathered from a young man with acute COVID-19. The CDR3 runs from the conserved cysteine through the conserved F or W. The order of the fields is D gene, clone size, J gene, V gene, CDR3 protein, CDR3 DNA. A D gene is named only where the DNA matches it firmly. Only some rows state a clone size, as once, few, many or a class for expanded clones.

TRBD1	-	TRBJ1-5	TRBV2	CASSRDRNQPQHF	TGTGCCAGCAGTCGGGACAGAAATCAGCCCCAGCATTTT
-	-	TRBJ2-2	TRBV19	CASSIVAGLNTGELFF	TGTGCCAGTAGTATAGTCGCGGGCCTAAACACCGGGGAGCTGTTTTTT
TRBD2	-	TRBJ2-7	TRBV3-1/TRBV3-2	CASSQDSGGSYEQYF	TGTGCCAGCAGCCAAGATAGCGGGGGGTCATACGAGCAGTACTTC
-	once	TRBJ1-3	TRBV2	CASSGQISGNTIYF	TGTGCCAGCAGTGGACAGATCTCTGGAAACACCATATATTTT
-	-	TRBJ2-3	TRBV7-3	CASSLGGPADTQYF	TGTGCCAGCAGCTTGGGCGGGCCAGCAGATACGCAGTATTTT
TRBD1	few	TRBJ1-2	TRBV5-6	CASSFPGQENYGYTF	TGTGCCAGCAGCTTTCCGGGACAGGAAAACTATGGCTACACCTTC
TRBD1	-	TRBJ2-7	TRBV2	CASSEQGAGEQYF	TGTGCCAGCAGTGAACAGGGGGCGGGGGAGCAGTACTTC
-	-	TRBJ1-1	TRBV18	CASSPVGGGTEAFF	TGTGCCAGCTCACCGGTTGGGGGGGGCACTGAAGCTTTCTTT
-	-	TRBJ2-1	TRBV15	CATSRAQGSYNEQFF	TGTGCCACCAGCAGAGCGCAGGGTTCCTACAATGAGCAGTTCTTC
TRBD1	-	TRBJ2-5	TRBV19	CASSIEVAGGGTQYF	TGTGCCAGTAGTATAGAGGTTGCAGGGGGCGGGACCCAGTACTTC
TRBD2	-	TRBJ2-7	TRBV5-1	CASSRTSGGLYEQYF	TGCGCCAGCAGCCGGACTAGCGGGGGCCTGTACGAGCAGTACTTC
-	few	TRBJ1-1	TRBV9	CASSVVAGGEAFF	TGTGCCAGCAGCGTAGTCGCAGGCGGGGAAGCTTTCTTT
-	once	TRBJ2-7	TRBV5-5	CASSLDIYEQYF	TGTGCCAGCAGCCTCGACATCTACGAGCAGTACTTC
-	-	TRBJ1-2	TRBV29-1	CSVGTAGGYTF	TGCAGCGTTGGGACAGCTGGGGGCTACACCTTC
-	-	TRBJ2-5	TRBV16	CASSPSRRRETQYF	TGTGCCAGCAGCCCCTCTCGGCGGCGGGAGACCCAGTACTTC
-	-	TRBJ1-5	TRBV27	CASSFRGNQPQHF	TGTGCCAGCAGTTTCAGGGGCAATCAGCCCCAGCATTTT
-	-	TRBJ1-4	TRBV5-4	CASSFGQGSEKLFF	TGTGCCAGCAGCTTTGGGCAGGGGAGTGAAAAACTGTTTTTT
TRBD1	-	TRBJ1-3	TRBV18	CASSPNGQGFGNTIYF	TGTGCCAGCTCACCTAATGGACAGGGGTTTGGAAACACCATATATTTT
-	-	TRBJ2-3	TRBV11-2	CASSPTGRIADTQYF	TGTGCCAGCAGCCCGACTGGGAGGATCGCAGATACGCAGTATTTT
TRBD1	few	TRBJ1-1	TRBV6-6	CASSPFDRAILDTEAFF	TGTGCCAGCAGTCCTTTCGACAGGGCCATACTGGACACTGAAGCTTTCTTT
-	few	TRBJ1-2	TRBV3-1/TRBV3-2	CASSQGSGGVVGYTF	TGTGCCAGCAGCCAAGGGAGCGGGGGCGTGGTTGGCTACACCTTC
-	-	TRBJ2-5	TRBV7-2	CASRLGVQETQYF	TGTGCCAGCAGGTTAGGAGTCCAAGAGACCCAGTACTTC